Listed below are T cell receptor beta chains from one sample, sequenced in a study of CD4+ T cells in melanoma. Measured with immunoSEQ multiplex PCR; TCRdb has only the in-frame clones, and not every one. The sample lists some 50,000 clones, roughly nine tenths occurring once. The sequencing input was peripheral blood. All receptors come from a human donor with melanoma. CDR3s include the opening cysteine and the closing phenylalanine or tryptophan. D genes are given only for firm matches. Size tells how often a clone was seen (once, few, many) or the class of an expanded clone, and some rows leave it out.

d_call	clone_size	v_call	j_call	cdr3_aa	cdr3_nt
TRBD2	NA	TRBV4-3	TRBJ2-7	CASSPTSGAYEQYF	TGCGCCAGCAGCCCAACTAGCGGGGCCTACGAGCAGTACTTC
TRBD1	NA	TRBV5-1	TRBJ2-2	CASSSGQGTGELFF	TGCGCCAGCAGCTCCGGACAGGGGACCGGGGAGCTGTTTTTT
TRBD1	NA	TRBV5-1	TRBJ1-1	CASSEQGRTEAFF	TGCGCCAGCAGCGAACAGGGGCGCACTGAAGCTTTCTTT
NA	NA	TRBV6-1	TRBJ2-3	CASSETVGAGADTQYF	TGTGCCAGCAGTGAGACAGTGGGGGCTGGCGCAGATACGCAGTATTTT
NA	NA	TRBV5-5	TRBJ2-1	CASSSAPNTGPDNEQFF	TGTGCCAGCAGCTCAGCTCCCAATACAGGTCCCGACAATGAGCAGTTCTTC
NA	NA	TRBV5-6	TRBJ1-3	CASSLAFRGSGNTIYF	TGTGCCAGCAGCTTGGCCTTTAGGGGCTCTGGAAACACCATATATTTT
NA	few	TRBV29-1	TRBJ1-1	CSSMGEGSEAFF	TGCAGCTCTATGGGGGAGGGAAGTGAAGCTTTCTTT
NA	NA	TRBV25-1	TRBJ1-4	CASSARTGGGTNEKLFF	TGTGCCAGCAGTGCCCGGACGGGGGGTGGAACTAATGAAAAACTGTTTTTT
NA	NA	TRBV5-1	TRBJ2-2	CASSRSTLNTGELFF	TGCGCCAGCAGCCGGTCCACACTCAACACCGGGGAGCTGTTTTTT
TRBD1	NA	TRBV7-6	TRBJ1-2	CASSSLGQGQYGYTF	TGTGCCAGCAGCTCCTTGGGACAGGGGCAATATGGCTACACCTTC
NA	NA	TRBV5-5	TRBJ1-2	CASSLVPDSPNYGYTF	TGTGCCAGCAGCTTGGTACCTGACAGCCCTAACTATGGCTACACCTTC
TRBD1	once	TRBV6-5	TRBJ1-1	CASSPSGTGGTEAFF	TGTGCCAGCAGTCCTTCCGGGACAGGGGGCACTGAAGCTTTCTTT
NA	NA	TRBV6-5	TRBJ2-2	CASSYVTGYTGELFF	TGTGCCAGCAGTTACGTGACGGGGTACACCGGGGAGCTGTTTTTT
TRBD1	NA	TRBV28	TRBJ1-5	CASSSTTGQRNQPQHF	TGTGCCAGCAGTTCGACAACGGGACAGAGGAATCAGCCCCAGCATTTT
NA	once	TRBV11-3	TRBJ2-1	CASSLARGNEQFF	TGTGCCAGCAGCTTAGCCCGGGGCAATGAGCAGTTCTTC
NA	many	TRBV15	TRBJ2-4	CATSARHAKNIQYF	TGTGCCACCAGCGCCAGGCATGCCAAAAACATTCAGTACTTC
NA	NA	TRBV15	TRBJ1-5	CATSGRNSYSNQPQHF	TGTGCCACCAGCGGCCGCAACAGCTATAGCAATCAGCCCCAGCATTTT
NA	NA	TRBV5-6	TRBJ2-7	CASSFQGSAYEQYF	TGTGCCAGCAGCTTTCAGGGTTCGGCCTACGAGCAGTACTTC
TRBD2	NA	TRBV4-3	TRBJ2-1	CASSQDKSGGGYNEQFF	TGCGCCAGCAGCCAAGATAAAAGTGGGGGGGGGTACAATGAGCAGTTCTTC
TRBD2	NA	TRBV5-1	TRBJ2-3	CASSLGVGGGPSTDTQYF	TGCGCCAGCAGCTTGGGGGTTGGCGGGGGGCCTTCCACAGATACGCAGTATTTT
TRBD2	NA	TRBV6-5	TRBJ2-1	CASSSLAGGQKYEQFF	TGTGCCAGCAGTTCCCTAGCGGGGGGGCAAAAATATGAGCAGTTCTTC
TRBD1	few	TRBV7-9	TRBJ1-2	CASSGQGVGGYTF	TGTGCCAGCAGCGGTCAGGGGGTTGGTGGCTACACCTTC
NA	NA	TRBV19	TRBJ1-5	CASSTVSNQPQHF	TGTGCCAGTAGTACAGTTAGCAATCAGCCCCAGCATTTT
NA	NA	TRBV18	TRBJ2-5	CASSRSQSFQETQYF	TGTGCCAGCTCACGTAGTCAGAGCTTCCAAGAGACCCAGTACTTC
NA	NA	TRBV25-1	TRBJ1-1	CASHQGMNTEAFF	TGTGCCTCACACCAGGGAATGAACACTGAAGCTTTCTTT
NA	NA	TRBV5-6	TRBJ2-7	CASSSFPTGTYEQYF	TGTGCCAGCAGCTCCTTCCCGACAGGAACCTACGAGCAGTACTTC
TRBD2	NA	TRBV9	TRBJ2-5	CASGRGERGPETQYF	TGTGCCAGCGGGAGGGGTGAGCGGGGCCCAGAGACCCAGTACTTC
NA	NA	TRBV27	TRBJ2-3	CAVYGPDTQYF	TGTGCCGTATACGGGCCCGATACGCAGTATTTT
NA	NA	TRBV4-1	TRBJ1-2	CASSQVLAFLGGYTF	TGCGCCAGCAGCCAAGTTTTGGCGTTTTTAGGGGGCTACACCTTC
TRBD1	many	TRBV7-6	TRBJ1-2	CASSLGTGSGYTF	TGTGCCAGCAGCTTGGGGACAGGGAGTGGCTACACCTTC
TRBD1	NA	TRBV19	TRBJ2-7	CASSRGTVGYEQYF	TGTGCCAGTAGTCGAGGGACAGTCGGGTACGAGCAGTACTTC
TRBD1	NA	TRBV7-2	TRBJ1-1	CASSLDPTGVEAFF	TGTGCCAGCAGCTTAGATCCGACAGGGGTTGAAGCTTTCTTT
TRBD1	NA	TRBV11-2	TRBJ1-1	CASSLGPGGVNTEAFF	TGTGCCAGCAGCTTAGGGCCAGGGGGAGTGAACACTGAAGCTTTCTTT
TRBD1	once	TRBV18	TRBJ2-6	CASSLGQGRLGANVLTF	TGTGCCAGCTCACTAGGACAGGGTCGTCTTGGGGCCAACGTCCTGACTTTC
NA	NA	TRBV5-4	TRBJ2-2	CASTTKGGANTGELFF	TGTGCCAGCACCACAAAGGGAGGCGCGAACACCGGGGAGCTGTTTTTT
NA	NA	TRBV28	TRBJ1-2	CASSFGGDGGYTF	TGTGCCAGCAGTTTCGGGGGGGATGGTGGCTACACCTTC
TRBD1	NA	TRBV5-4	TRBJ1-2	CASSTETGNGYTF	TGTGCCAGCAGCACTGAGACAGGGAATGGCTACACCTTC
NA	NA	TRBV7-2	TRBJ2-7	CASSLDFGTYYEQYF	TGTGCCAGCAGCTTAGATTTCGGCACCTACTACGAGCAGTACTTC
TRBD1	NA	TRBV27	TRBJ2-7	CASSLMTGVEREQYF	TGTGCCAGCAGCCTAATGACAGGGGTGGAACGCGAGCAGTACTTC
TRBD1	NA	TRBV2	TRBJ1-3	CASRTGQGAIGNTIYF	TGTGCCAGCAGGACTGGACAGGGGGCTATTGGAAACACCATATATTTT
TRBD2	NA	TRBV10-1	TRBJ2-1	CASSESTSGERSYNEQFF	TGCGCCAGCAGTGAGTCGACTAGCGGGGAACGGTCCTACAATGAGCAGTTCTTC
TRBD1	NA	TRBV28	TRBJ1-1	CASSSTGEWDEAFF	TGTGCCAGCAGTTCTACAGGGGAATGGGATGAAGCTTTCTTT
NA	few	TRBV10-3	TRBJ1-2	CAISESGDYGYTF	TGTGCCATCAGTGAGTCGGGGGATTATGGCTACACCTTC
NA	NA	TRBV6-4	TRBJ1-1	CASSDGGPGTEAFF	TGTGCCAGCAGTGACGGGGGTCCGGGCACTGAAGCTTTCTTT
NA	NA	TRBV5-5	TRBJ1-2	CASSPDSSYAHGYTF	TGTGCCAGCAGCCCGGACAGCTCCTATGCGCATGGCTACACCTTC
NA	NA	TRBV19	TRBJ1-5	CASSKWGPRQPQHF	TGTGCCAGTAGTAAGTGGGGGCCCAGGCAGCCCCAGCATTTT
TRBD1	NA	TRBV28	TRBJ1-2	CASNSGTGETYGYTF	TGTGCCAGTAACTCCGGGACAGGGGAGACCTATGGCTACACCTTC
NA	NA	TRBV11-3	TRBJ2-2	CASSPGGFRGLLSTGELFF	TGTGCCAGCAGCCCCGGCGGATTCCGGGGGCTCCTGTCGACCGGGGAGCTGTTTTTT
NA	once	TRBV4-3	TRBJ2-7	CASSQDWTSYEQYF	TGCGCCAGCAGCCAAGACTGGACCTCCTACGAGCAGTACTTC